This T cell receptor beta chain is from a study of beta chain features in type 1 diabetes. Sequencing targeted expressed TCRB transcripts, as all isolated RNA had been reverse transcribed. The protocol was immunoSEQ multiplex PCR, while the TCRdb copy is restricted to in-frame clones and leaves out a portion. The sample lists some 63,000 clones; around 63% were seen once. Each population that was sorted was more than 95% pure. CDR3 size: 15 residues. Germline trimming cut 3 bases from V and 4 bases from J; bases unmatched to any gene: 11. Germline CDR1 is GTSNPN and CDR2 is SVGIG (reference sequence).

This clonotype was sampled from a woman aged 18-29 years in good health. The rearrangement uses TRBV30 and TRBJ1-2; 7 positions agree with TRBD1. The sample was Tregs from blood. CDR3 region: CAWSLTDRWGYGYTF. CDR3 sequence (DNA): TGTGCCTGGAGCCTGACGGACAGGTGGGGCTATGGCTACACCTTC.